The T cell receptor beta chain described here comes from a study of blood T cell repertoires in COVID-19. Original handling: Reference gene primer amplification gave nucleated cell count estimates. Using immunoSEQ multiplex PCR, the repertoire was profiled, and TCRdb retains in-frame clones only, with some absent. Clone size and the V and J calls come from that table; the DNA yielded D and trimming. Of approximately 160,000 clones in the sample, approximately 83% were seen once. The CDR3 runs to 16 residues. After removal of 5 bases from V and 0 bases from J, the junction contained 10 bases not matched to a gene. Germline-derived CDR1 and CDR2 are MDHEN and SYDVKM.

The sequence was obtained from a woman aged 60 to 75 with acute or convalescent COVID-19. The V and J genes are TRBV28 and TRBJ2-7; 7 bases fit TRBD1. The sequenced sample consisted of peripheral blood. DNA of the CDR3: TGTGCCAGCAGTGGACCGGGACAGAAGGTCTCCTACGAGCAGTACTTC. Translating it yields CASSGPGQKVSYEQYF.